This is a list of T cell receptor beta chains from one sample in a study of T cell responses to AZD1222 COVID-19 vaccine. Profiled with immunoSEQ multiplex PCR; TCRdb holds only in-frame clones, not every one. The data show 100,000 or so clones, around nine tenths seen once. The specimen was peripheral blood, collected on day 0 of AZD1222 vaccination. The receptors shown here come from an adult in good health. The CDR3 runs from the conserved cysteine through the conserved F or W. The D gene is left open where the match is weak. Some rows mark clone size as missing; the rest say once, few, many or name a class of expanded clone.

J gene,V gene,clone size,D gene,CDR3 protein,CDR3 DNA
TRBJ1-1,TRBV12-3/TRBV12-4,few,-,CASSLALSSEAFF,TGTGCCAGCAGTTTAGCGCTAAGCTCTGAAGCTTTCTTT
TRBJ1-2,TRBV25-1,-,-,CASSDPLRVEGYTF,TGTGCCAGCAGTGACCCACTTCGAGTTGAGGGCTACACCTTC
TRBJ1-3,TRBV6-5,-,-,CASSGFSSRNTIYF,TGTGCCAGCTCGGGGTTCAGCAGTCGGAACACCATATATTTT
TRBJ1-3,TRBV10-3,-,TRBD1,CAISERGTGRAGNTIYF,TGTGCCATCAGTGAAAGGGGGACAGGGCGAGCGGGAAACACCATATATTTT
TRBJ1-4,TRBV18,-,TRBD1,CASSGTAHNEKLFF,TGTGCCAGCTCAGGGACAGCCCATAATGAAAAACTGTTTTTT
TRBJ1-1,TRBV5-1,-,-,CASSLVWTGNTEAFF,TGCGCCAGCAGCTTGGTGTGGACGGGGAACACTGAAGCTTTCTTT
TRBJ2-7,TRBV27,-,-,CASSLAGREQYF,TGTGCCAGCAGTTTAGCAGGACGCGAGCAGTACTTC
TRBJ1-2,TRBV5-6,-,TRBD1,CASSRDRSNYGYTF,TGTGCCAGCAGCCGGGACAGGTCCAACTATGGCTACACCTTC
TRBJ2-2,TRBV27,-,-,CASSTGWAAGELFF,TGTGCCAGCAGTACAGGGTGGGCGGCCGGGGAGCTGTTTTTT
TRBJ2-3,TRBV19,-,-,CASMEQVSTDTQYF,TGTGCCAGTATGGAACAGGTTAGCACAGATACGCAGTATTTT
TRBJ2-5,TRBV7-8,-,TRBD2,CASSLLYSGGAGETQYF,TGTGCCAGCAGCCTACTTTATAGCGGGGGGGCGGGAGAGACCCAGTACTTC
TRBJ1-4,TRBV2,-,TRBD1,CASGGGTARNEKLFF,TGTGCCAGCGGGGGCGGGACAGCGCGAAATGAAAAACTGTTTTTT
TRBJ2-2,TRBV15,-,-,CATSRVRGINTGELFF,TGTGCCACCAGCCGAGTCCGGGGTATAAACACCGGGGAGCTGTTTTTT
TRBJ2-3,TRBV5-1,-,TRBD2,CASSRRGGEGTDTQYF,TGCGCCAGCAGCCGCCGGGGTGGGGAGGGAACAGATACGCAGTATTTT
TRBJ1-5,TRBV2,-,-,CASSPEGSNQPQHF,TGTGCCAGCAGTCCGGAGGGTAGCAATCAGCCCCAGCATTTT
TRBJ2-1,TRBV21-1,-,-,CASSKSAGGRNEQFF,TGTGCCAGCAGCAAGTCCGCGGGGGGCAGGAATGAGCAGTTCTTC
TRBJ1-1,TRBV7-2,-,-,CASRHRDPGTEAFF,TGTGCCAGCAGACATCGGGACCCCGGGACTGAAGCTTTCTTT
TRBJ1-3,TRBV6-5,-,-,CASSTGFPGNTIYF,TGTGCCAGCAGCACAGGGTTCCCTGGAAACACCATATATTTT
TRBJ1-2,TRBV5-5,-,-,CASSLGQWRGNYGYTF,TGTGCCAGCAGCTTGGGTCAGTGGAGGGGAAACTATGGCTACACCTTC
TRBJ2-5,TRBV5-6,-,-,CASSLITGWEGTQYF,TGTGCCAGCAGCTTGATTACAGGGTGGGAGGGGACCCAGTACTTC
TRBJ2-1,TRBV11-1,-,-,CASSPLQRTYNEQFF,TGTGCCAGCAGTCCTTTACAGAGGACCTACAATGAGCAGTTCTTC
TRBJ2-2,TRBV24-1,-,-,CATSDDSQPLNTGELFF,TGTGCCACCAGTGACGACAGTCAACCTTTGAACACCGGGGAGCTGTTTTTT
TRBJ2-7,TRBV4-3,once,-,CASSQQTGEFYEQYF,TGCGCCAGCAGCCAACAAACGGGGGAGTTTTACGAGCAGTACTTC
TRBJ1-2,TRBV30,-,-,CAWSPLTLNYGYTF,TGTGCCTGGAGCCCCCTCACACTTAACTATGGCTACACCTTC
TRBJ2-2,TRBV6-5,-,-,CASRGFPNTGELFF,TGTGCCAGCCGAGGGTTCCCGAACACCGGGGAGCTGTTTTTT
TRBJ2-5,TRBV21-1,-,-,CASSLTGAVTQETQYF,TGTGCCAGCAGCTTAACAGGGGCCGTTACTCAAGAGACCCAGTACTTC
TRBJ1-3,TRBV3-1/TRBV3-2,-,-,CASSPQSSGNTIYF,TGTGCCAGCAGCCCCCAGAGCTCTGGAAACACCATATATTTT
TRBJ2-5,TRBV10-3,-,TRBD2,CAIRSSGGLQETQYF,TGTGCCATCCGGAGTAGCGGGGGGTTACAAGAGACCCAGTACTTC
TRBJ1-5,TRBV6-1,-,-,CASSEVGSNQPQHF,TGTGCCAGCAGTGAAGTTGGCAGCAATCAGCCCCAGCATTTT
TRBJ2-7,TRBV11-2,-,-,CASSLDRAHEQYF,TGTGCCAGCAGCTTAGATAGAGCGCACGAGCAGTACTTC